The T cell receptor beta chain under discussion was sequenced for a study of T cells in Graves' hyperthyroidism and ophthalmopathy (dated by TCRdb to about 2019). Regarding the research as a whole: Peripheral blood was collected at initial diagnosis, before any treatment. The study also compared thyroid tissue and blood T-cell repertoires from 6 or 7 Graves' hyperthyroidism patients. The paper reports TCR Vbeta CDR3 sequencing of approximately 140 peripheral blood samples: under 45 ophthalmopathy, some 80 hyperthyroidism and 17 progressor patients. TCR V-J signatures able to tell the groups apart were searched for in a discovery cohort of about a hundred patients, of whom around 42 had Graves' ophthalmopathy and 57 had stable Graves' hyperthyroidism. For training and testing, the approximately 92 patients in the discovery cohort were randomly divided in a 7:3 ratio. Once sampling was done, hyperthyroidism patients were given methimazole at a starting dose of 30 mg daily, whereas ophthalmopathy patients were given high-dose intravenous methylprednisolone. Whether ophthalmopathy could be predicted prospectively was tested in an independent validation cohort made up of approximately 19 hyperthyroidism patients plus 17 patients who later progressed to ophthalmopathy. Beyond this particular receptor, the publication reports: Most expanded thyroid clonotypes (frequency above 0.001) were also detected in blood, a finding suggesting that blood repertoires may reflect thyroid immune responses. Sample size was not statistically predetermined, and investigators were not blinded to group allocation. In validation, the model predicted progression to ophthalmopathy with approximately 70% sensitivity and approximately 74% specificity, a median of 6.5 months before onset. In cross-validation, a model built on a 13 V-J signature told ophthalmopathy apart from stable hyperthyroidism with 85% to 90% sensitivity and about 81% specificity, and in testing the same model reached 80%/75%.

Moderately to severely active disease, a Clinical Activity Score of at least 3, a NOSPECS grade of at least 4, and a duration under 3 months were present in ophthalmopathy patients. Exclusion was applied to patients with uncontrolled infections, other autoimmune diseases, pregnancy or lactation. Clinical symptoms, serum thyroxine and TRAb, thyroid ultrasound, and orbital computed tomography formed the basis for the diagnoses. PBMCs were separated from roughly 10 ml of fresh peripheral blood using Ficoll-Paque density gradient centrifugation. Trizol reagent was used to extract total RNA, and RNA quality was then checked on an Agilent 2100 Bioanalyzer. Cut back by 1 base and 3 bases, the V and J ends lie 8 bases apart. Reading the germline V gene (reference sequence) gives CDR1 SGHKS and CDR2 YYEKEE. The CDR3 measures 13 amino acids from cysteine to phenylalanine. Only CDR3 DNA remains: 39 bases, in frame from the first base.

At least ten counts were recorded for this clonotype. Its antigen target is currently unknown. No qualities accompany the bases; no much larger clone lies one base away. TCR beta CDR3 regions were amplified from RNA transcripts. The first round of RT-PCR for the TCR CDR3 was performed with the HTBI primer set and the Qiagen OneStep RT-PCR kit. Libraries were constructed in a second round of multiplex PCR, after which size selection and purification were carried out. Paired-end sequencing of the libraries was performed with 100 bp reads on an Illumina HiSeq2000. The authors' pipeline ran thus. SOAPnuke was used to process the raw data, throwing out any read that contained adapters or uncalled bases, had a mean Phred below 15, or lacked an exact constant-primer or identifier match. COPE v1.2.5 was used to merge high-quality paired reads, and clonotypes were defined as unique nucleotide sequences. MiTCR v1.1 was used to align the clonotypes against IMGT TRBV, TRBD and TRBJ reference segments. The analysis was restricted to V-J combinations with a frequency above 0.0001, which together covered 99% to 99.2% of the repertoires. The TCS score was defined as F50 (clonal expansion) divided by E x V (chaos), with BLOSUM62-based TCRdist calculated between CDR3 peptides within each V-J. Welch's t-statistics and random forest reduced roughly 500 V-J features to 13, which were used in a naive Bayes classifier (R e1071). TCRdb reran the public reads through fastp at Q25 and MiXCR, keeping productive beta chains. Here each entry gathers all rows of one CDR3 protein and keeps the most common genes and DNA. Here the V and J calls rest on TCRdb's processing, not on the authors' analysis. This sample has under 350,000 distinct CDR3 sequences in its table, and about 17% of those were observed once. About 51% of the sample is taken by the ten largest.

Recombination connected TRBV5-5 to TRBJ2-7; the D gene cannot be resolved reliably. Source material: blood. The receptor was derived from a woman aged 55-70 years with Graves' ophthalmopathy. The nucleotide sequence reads TGTGCCAGCAGCTTGTGGTCTGACTACGAGCAGTACTTC. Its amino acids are CASSLWSDYEQYF. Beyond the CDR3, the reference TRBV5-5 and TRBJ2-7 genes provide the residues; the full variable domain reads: DAGVTQSPTHLIKTRGQQVTLRCSPISGHKSVSWYQQVLGQGPQFIFQYYEKEERGRGNFPDRFSARQFPNYSSELNVNALLLGDSALYLCASSLWSDYEQYFGPGTRLTVT.